The clone carrying this T cell receptor (beta chain) was counted a single time. The assay was immunoSEQ multiplex PCR, and TCRdb's table has in-frame clones only and misses some. The table lists about 87,000 clones, nearly 90% of them singletons. These data belong to a study of T cell responses to AZD1222 COVID-19 vaccine. The CDR3 runs to 15 residues. The V and J ends lost 1 base and 13 bases, in that order; junction bases with no gene match: 12. Germline values: CDR1 SGHTA, CDR2 FQGNSA. This sequence joins TRBV7-2 and TRBJ2-4, with 8 bases lining up with TRBD1. The source is an adult in good health. Sequencing used peripheral blood, obtained on day 0 of AZD1222 vaccination. Here the CDR3 reads CASSLGQGALTRQYF. The CDR3 bases are TGTGCCAGCAGCTTAGGGCAGGGGGCTTTGACGCGGCAGTACTTC.